The entry below describes one T cell receptor (beta chain). The sample is drawn from a study of blood T cell repertoires in COVID-19. The wider study: Samples taken during acute and convalescent COVID-19 were collected in the United States, Italy and Spain. PBMCs, B-cell-depleted T cells, or T cells provided the cDNA or gDNA that made up the material.

Trimming removed 4 bases from V and 2 bases from J, with 12 bases in between. Germline assignment: CDR1 LNHDA and CDR2 SQIVND (reference sequence). The CDR3 has 16 residues. Per the study methods: Cell counts per sample came from amplifying reference gene primers. Profiling relied on immunoSEQ multiplex PCR, and the TCRdb table lists in-frame clones only, not all of them. V and J calls and clone size come straight from that table; D and trimming were deduced from the DNA. The sample includes around 230,000 clones, more than 65% seen only once; the top ten take 2% to 2.5%. This receptor was identified in a man in his forties or fifties who had recovered from COVID-19. Sample: peripheral blood. J is TRBJ1-6 and V is TRBV19; a possible D gene is TRBD1 (5 bases). For the CDR3, the DNA is TGTGCCAGTAGTAAAATGACAGAAGCCTATAATTCACCCCTCCACTTT. It translates to CASSKMTEAYNSPLHF.